Each of the 31 T cell receptor beta chains below was sequenced from the same sample in a study of OX40 agonist ivuxolimab in advanced cancers. Clones were read by immunoSEQ multiplex PCR, and TCRdb kept only the in-frame ones, dropping some. The sample has 70,000 to 95,000 clones, roughly nine tenths seen once. Specimen: CD4+ or CD8+ T cells sorted from blood, collected in a trial of the OX40 agonist ivuxolimab. Source of these receptors: an adult with an advanced solid tumor such as melanoma, head and neck, liver or kidney cancer.

The rearrangement uses TRBV19 and TRBJ2-3; D perhaps matches TRBD1 (5 bases). The CDR3 runs to 17 residues. V lost 9 bases and J lost 0, with 22 bases in between. Germline CDR1 is LNHDA and CDR2 is SQIVND (reference sequence). CDR3 bases: TGTGCCAGGCCTCCAACCAGGGAATCCGCTAGCACAGATACGCAGTATTTT. Its protein is CARPPTRESASTDTQYF.

The rearrangement links TRBV7-2 to TRBJ2-7; 9 nucleotides align to TRBD2. Germline CDR1 reads SGHTA; CDR2 reads FQGNSA. This CDR3 is built from 16 residues. V was clipped by 5 bases and J by 5 bases; unmatched bases: 13. Here the CDR3 reads CASSSLGAGGQNEQYF. CDR3 DNA: TGTGCCAGCAGCAGCCTAGGGGCGGGAGGGCAAAACGAGCAGTACTTC.

The V gene is TRBV19, the J gene TRBJ1-1, with TRBD1 matching over 7 bases. Looked up from germline, CDR1 is LNHDA and CDR2 is SQIVND (reference sequence). CDR3 size: 15 residues. V trimming: 4 bases; J trimming: 0 bases; junction bases outside the gene matches: 5. CDR3 sequence: CASSTRQGLNTEAFF. CDR3 DNA sequence: TGTGCCAGTAGTACCCGACAGGGATTGAACACTGAAGCTTTCTTT.

This chain connects TRBV5-6 to TRBJ2-3, with D maybe TRBD2 (5 bases). The ends were cut back, 3 bases at V and 2 bases at J, with 10 bases in the middle. CDR3 size: 14 residues. The germline V gene encodes CDR1 SGHDT and CDR2 YYEEEE. This CDR3 is CASSSTRPTDTQYF. In nucleotides, the CDR3 is TGTGCCAGCAGCTCCACTAGACCCACAGATACGCAGTATTTT.

The rearrangement joins TRBV29-1 to TRBJ2-1, with a weak D call TRBD2 (5 bases). V lost 3 bases and J lost 1, with 10 bases in between. This CDR3 has 14 residues. The germline gives CDR1 SQVTM, CDR2 ANQGSEA. The CDR3 spells CSVEAGLSYNEQFF. The CDR3, as DNA: TGCAGCGTTGAGGCGGGCCTTTCCTACAATGAGCAGTTCTTC.

The chain has TRBV5-1 and TRBJ2-5, with D perhaps TRBD1 (6 bases). The V gene lost 0 bases and the J gene lost 5 bases, with 14 bases spanning the gap. The CDR3 loop spans 15 amino acids. CDR1 SGHRS and CDR2 YFSETQ come from the germline V gene. CDR3 coding DNA: TGCGCCAGCAGCTTGGGCGGAGGTACAGGGGAGACCCAGTACTTC. It is translated as CASSLGGGTGETQYF.

The J gene is TRBJ2-2, the V gene TRBV7-3; D tentatively fits TRBD1 or TRBD2 (6 bases each). With 1 base removed from V and 2 bases from J, the gap between germline ends came to 11 bases. Per the germline V gene, CDR1 is SGHTA and CDR2 is FQGTGA. This CDR3 region has 16 residues. The CDR3 bases are TGTGCCAGCAGCTTAATGGGGGGCACCAACACCGGGGAGCTGTTTTTT. This encodes CASSLMGGTNTGELFF.

The chain links TRBV28 to TRBJ2-3, with D hard to call. CDR1 and CDR2 (germline): MDHEN, SYDVKM. The CDR3 loop spans 15 amino acids. V lost 6 bases to trimming and J lost 4 bases, with 17 bases between them. The CDR3 protein is CASRGFWVVADTQYF. Here the CDR3 DNA reads TGTGCCAGCAGGGGGTTTTGGGTAGTAGCAGATACGCAGTATTTT.

V gene TRBV28 combines with J gene TRBJ1-2; D might be TRBD1 (6 bases). The CDR3 extends over 12 amino acids. The germline V gene has CDR1 MDHEN and CDR2 SYDVKM. V dropped 8 bases and J dropped 2 bases, with 9 bases sitting between them. The CDR3 loop is CASRGANYGYTF. CDR3 DNA: TGTGCCAGCCGGGGGGCAAACTATGGCTACACCTTC.

The chain uses TRBV4-3 and TRBJ1-1; 7 bases align to TRBD1. The CDR3 totals 15 residues. Per germline, CDR1 LGHNA and CDR2 YSLEER. V shed 1 base, J shed 5 bases, and the junction held 7 bases outside the gene matches. The CDR3 sequence: CASSQAFQGGTEAFF. The CDR3, as DNA: TGCGCCAGCAGCCAAGCGTTTCAGGGGGGGACTGAAGCTTTCTTT.

The CDR3 DNA reads TGCAGCGTGGCGGAGGGTTCCGGGGCCAACGTCCTGACTTTC. As protein: CSVAEGSGANVLTF. This chain connects TRBV29-1 to TRBJ2-6, with D possibly being TRBD2 (6 bases). Germline CDR1 and CDR2: SQVTM and ANQGSEA. Between the trimmed V and J ends, which lost 6 bases and 4 bases, there was a span of 13 bases. The CDR3 sequence is 14 residues long.

This clone was seen more than once but under ten times. The gene calls are TRBV27 and TRBJ2-2, with D tentatively TRBD1 or TRBD2 (5 bases each). CDR3 length: 13 residues. Germline-derived CDR1 and CDR2 are MNHEY and SMNVEV (reference sequence). V shed 5 bases and J shed 7 bases, with 11 bases lying between them. The CDR3 region is CASSRPGSGELFF. CDR3 bases: TGTGCCAGCAGTCGGCCAGGGAGCGGGGAGCTGTTTTTT.

The V gene is TRBV19, the J gene TRBJ2-5; TRBD1 matches at 9 bases. This CDR3 has 16 residues. In germline, CDR1 is LNHDA, CDR2 SQIVND (reference sequence). V lost 2 bases to trimming and J lost 4 bases; unmatched junction nucleotides: 8. This CDR3 reads CASSIRKGQGGETQYF. CDR3 nucleotide sequence: TGTGCCAGTAGTATAAGGAAGGGACAGGGAGGAGAGACCCAGTACTTC.

The chain links TRBV28 to TRBJ2-7; 7 bases line up with TRBD2. The CDR3 spans 13 residues. In germline, CDR1 is MDHEN, CDR2 SYDVKM. The V gene end was trimmed by 6 bases and the J gene end by 6 bases; junction bases not matched to a gene: 8. CDR3 protein: CASSQGGDGEQYF. Here the CDR3 DNA reads TGTGCCAGCAGCCAGGGAGGGGATGGCGAGCAGTACTTC.

The V call is TRBV7-3, the J call TRBJ2-7; D is ambiguous. Trimming removed 4 bases at V and 7 bases at J, with 11 bases between. The CDR3 has 12 amino acids. CDR1 is SGHTA and CDR2 is FQGTGA in the germline V gene. CDR3 residues: CASSSFLEEQYF. Here the CDR3 DNA reads TGTGCCAGCAGCTCGTTCCTAGAAGAGCAGTACTTC.

V usage is TRBV28 and J usage is TRBJ2-2, with 9 bases aligning to TRBD2. Germline V gene lookup returns CDR1 MDHEN and CDR2 SYDVKM. Germline trimming cut 5 bases from V and 5 bases from J; bases unmatched to any gene: 9. This CDR3 is built from 16 residues. Written as DNA, the CDR3 is TGTGCCAGCAGTCCGGTAGCGGGAGTATTTACCGGGGAGCTGTTTTTT. It is translated as CASSPVAGVFTGELFF.

The rearrangement joins TRBV19 to TRBJ2-1, with D possibly being TRBD1 or TRBD2 (5 bases each). The CDR3 is 13 amino acids. Germline-derived CDR1 and CDR2 are LNHDA and SQIVND (reference sequence). Trimming pared 3 bases from V and 9 bases from J, leaving 12 bases between. The CDR3 sequence: CASSMFGGREQFF. Written as DNA, the CDR3 is TGTGCCAGTAGTATGTTTGGGGGACGTGAGCAGTTCTTC.

This chain joins TRBV6-1 and TRBJ2-3; tentative D call: TRBD2 (6 bases). Germline CDR1 MNHNS, CDR2 SASEGT. This CDR3 contains 12 residues. V lost 8 bases to trimming and J lost 2 bases, with 8 bases between them. As DNA, the CDR3 is TGTGCCAGCGGGGAGGACACAGATACGCAGTATTTT. Protein product: CASGEDTDTQYF.

The chain links TRBV29-1 to TRBJ2-7; weak D call: TRBD1 (5 bases). There are 13 residues in the CDR3. V was cut by 6 bases and J by 0 bases, with 12 bases left in between. Germline V gene sequence: CDR1 SQVTM, CDR2 ANQGSEA. The CDR3 nucleotides read TGCAGCGTCTCCTTGGACAACTCCTACGAGCAGTACTTC. This gives the protein CSVSLDNSYEQYF.

The V gene is TRBV6-5, the J gene TRBJ2-3; TRBD2 matches 8 bases. The junction had 13 bases not matched to a gene; V was cut back by 2 bases and J by 9 bases. The CDR3 extends over 16 amino acids. Per germline, CDR1 MNHEY and CDR2 SVGAGI. The CDR3 sequence: CASSYTPGLGSSTQYF. The CDR3 DNA sequence: TGTGCCAGCAGTTACACTCCGGGACTAGGGTCGTCCACGCAGTATTTT.

With respect to this clone: The junction differs from germline at one of its ends, possibly a read error. The chain is built from TRBV7-7 and TRBJ2-5; 11 bases agree with TRBD2. Germline V gene data show CDR1 as SSHAT and CDR2 as FNYEAQ (reference sequence). CDR3 length equals 16 residues. CDR3 nucleotides: TGTGCTAGCAGCTTTGAGGGGACTAGCGGCGTTGAGACCCAGTACTTC. Amino acids: CASSFEGTSGVETQYF.

This rearrangement joins TRBV5-1 to TRBJ2-5, with TRBD1 as a possible D gene (6 bases). Germline V gene data show CDR1 as SGHRS and CDR2 as YFSETQ. V was trimmed by 3 bases and J by 1 base, leaving 13 bases between them. This CDR3 has 15 amino acids. The DNA of the CDR3 is TGCGCCAGCAGCTCTGTCCAGGGGATCCAAGAGACCCAGTACTTC. It encodes CASSSVQGIQETQYF.

V gene TRBV7-9 combines with J gene TRBJ1-5; D may be TRBD1 (5 bases). The germline CDR1 and CDR2 sequences are SEHNR and FQNEAQ (reference sequence). The germline V and J ends were trimmed by 8 bases and 4 bases, with 15 bases remaining between them. The CDR3 runs to 14 residues. CDR3 loop: CASGGLGPNQPQHF. The CDR3, as DNA: TGTGCCAGCGGGGGACTCGGCCCGAATCAGCCCCAGCATTTT.

This clone was recorded only once. V is TRBV27 and J is TRBJ2-6, with D possibly TRBD1 on 5 matching bases. Trimming left V 3 bases short and J 2 bases short, with 8 bases between. The CDR3 is made up of 15 amino acids. CDR1 and CDR2 (germline): MNHEY, SMNVEV (reference sequence). CDR3 loop: CASSFQGAGANVLTF. The DNA of the CDR3 is TGTGCCAGCAGTTTTCAGGGTGCTGGGGCCAACGTCCTGACTTTC. Using reference TRBV27 and TRBJ2-6 for the parts outside the CDR3, the full variable domain is EAQVTQNPRYLITVTGKKLTVTCSQNMNHEYMSWYRQDPGLGLRQIYYSMNVEVTDKGDVPEGYKVSRKEKRNFPLILESPSPNQTSLYFCASSFQGAGANVLTFGAGSRLTVL.

This clone was seen just once. This rearrangement joins TRBV18 to TRBJ2-1, with 7 bases that match TRBD1. Germline trimming cut 6 bases from V and 6 bases from J; bases unmatched to any gene: 5. The CDR3 runs 13 residues. CDR1 is KGHSH, CDR2 LQKENI, per germline. CDR3 loop: CASSRQGTNEQFF. In DNA, the CDR3 is TGTGCCAGCTCCCGACAGGGAACCAATGAGCAGTTCTTC. Full variable domain (remainder filled in from reference TRBV18 and TRBJ2-1): NAGVMQNPRHLVRRRGQEARLRCSPMKGHSHVYWYRQLPEEGLKFMVYLQKENIIDESGMPKERFSAEFPKEGPSILRIQQVVRGDSAAYFCASSRQGTNEQFFGPGTRLTVL.

The chain has TRBV6-6 and TRBJ2-7, with 9 bases fitting TRBD1. With V trimmed by 4 bases and J by 2 bases, 3 bases remained unmatched. Germline lookup yields CDR1 MNHNY and CDR2 SVGAGI (reference sequence). The CDR3 is made up of 14 amino acids. This CDR3 is CASSWDRATYEQYF. The CDR3 DNA is TGTGCCAGCAGTTGGGACAGGGCGACCTACGAGCAGTACTTC.

This rearrangement joins TRBV28 to TRBJ1-6; 10 bases align to TRBD1. The length of the CDR3 is 14 residues. Losses at the gene ends were 3 bases for V and 10 bases for J; bases not matched to a gene: 3. Germline CDR1 is MDHEN and CDR2 is SYDVKM. The chain's CDR3 is CASSLTGGRSPLHF. The CDR3 region has the DNA TGTGCCAGCAGTTTGACAGGGGGCCGGTCACCCCTCCACTTT.

The chain has TRBV18 and TRBJ1-4; TRBD1 matches 8 bases. Trimming removed 5 bases from V and 5 bases from J; junction bases left unmatched: 10. The CDR3 runs to 16 residues. Germline V gene sequence: CDR1 KGHSH, CDR2 LQKENI. The CDR3 coding sequence is TGTGCCAGCTCAGTAGGACAGGGACCCGCCAATGAAAAACTGTTTTTT. This sequence encodes CASSVGQGPANEKLFF.

V usage is TRBV6-5 and J usage is TRBJ1-1; D is undetermined. Trimming removed 4 bases at V and 0 bases at J, with 9 bases between. This CDR3 spans 14 amino acids. Per germline, CDR1 MNHEY and CDR2 SVGAGI. Written as DNA, the CDR3 is TGTGCCAGCAGTTCACGACACATGAACACTGAAGCTTTCTTT. Its protein is CASSSRHMNTEAFF.

The J gene is TRBJ1-5, the V gene TRBV5-8; D is possibly TRBD1 (5 bases). Between the trimmed V and J ends, which lost 2 bases and 4 bases, there was a span of 16 bases. Germline V CDR1 and CDR2: SGHTS, YDEGEE. CDR3 length equals 16 residues. The CDR3 nucleotides read TGTGCCAGCAGCTTAGGGACTACCTATCGGAATCAGCCCCAGCATTTT. Translation gives CASSLGTTYRNQPQHF. Variable domain in full (rest from reference TRBV5-8 and TRBJ1-5): EAGVTQSPTHLIKTRGQQATLRCSPISGHTSVYWYQQALGLGLQFLLWYDEGEERNRGNFPPRFSGRQFPNYSSELNVNALELEDSALYLCASSLGTTYRNQPQHFGDGTRLSIL.

The chain links TRBV7-2 to TRBJ2-7, with 7 bases aligning to TRBD2. Germline V gene data show CDR1 as SGHTA and CDR2 as FQGNSA. Losses at the gene ends were 1 base for V and 4 bases for J; bases not matched to a gene: 13. The CDR3 length is 17 residues. The CDR3 bases are TGTGCCAGCAGCTTAGGCCTCTCTAGCGGCTCCGGGTACGAGCAGTACTTC. This gives the protein CASSLGLSSGSGYEQYF. The full variable domain, its missing parts supplied by reference TRBV7-2 and TRBJ2-7, is GAGVSQSPSNKVTEKGKDVELRCDPISGHTALYWYRQSLGQGLEFLIYFQGNSAPDKSGLPSDRFSAERTGGSVSTLTIQRTQQEDSAVYLCASSLGLSSGSGYEQYFGPGTRLTVT.